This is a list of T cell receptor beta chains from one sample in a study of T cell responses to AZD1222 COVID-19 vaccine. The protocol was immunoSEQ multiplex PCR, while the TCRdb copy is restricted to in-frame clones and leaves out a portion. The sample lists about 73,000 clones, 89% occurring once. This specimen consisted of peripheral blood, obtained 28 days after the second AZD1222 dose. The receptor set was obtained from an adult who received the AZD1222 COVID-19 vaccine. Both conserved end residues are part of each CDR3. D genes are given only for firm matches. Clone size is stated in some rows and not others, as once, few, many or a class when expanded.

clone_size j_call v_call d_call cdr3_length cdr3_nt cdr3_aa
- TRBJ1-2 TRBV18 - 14 TGTGCCAGCTCACCACCGGGGTTTTTGGATGGCTACACCTTC CASSPPGFLDGYTF
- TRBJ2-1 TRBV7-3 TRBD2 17 TGTGCCAGCAGCTTAAATCCGGTCGCCGCGGGAGGGCATGAGCAGTTCTTC CASSLNPVAAGGHEQFF
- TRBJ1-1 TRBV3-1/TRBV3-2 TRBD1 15 TGTGCCAGCAGCTTGCGGACAGGCGGTTACACTGAAGCTTTCTTT CASSLRTGGYTEAFF
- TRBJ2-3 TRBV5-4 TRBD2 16 TGTGCCAGCAGCGCCCCTAGCGGGGGGGCCTCAGATACGCAGTATTTT CASSAPSGGASDTQYF
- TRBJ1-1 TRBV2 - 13 TGTGCCAGCCGACGAGAGCTGAACACTGAAGCTTTCTTT CASRRELNTEAFF
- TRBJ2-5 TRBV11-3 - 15 TGTGCCAGCAGCTCAGAGTTGGGAGTCCAAGAGACCCAGTACTTC CASSSELGVQETQYF
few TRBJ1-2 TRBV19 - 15 TGTGCCAGTAGTACCCCCCCGGCAGGGTACTATGGCTACACCTTC CASSTPPAGYYGYTF
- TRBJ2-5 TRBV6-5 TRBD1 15 TGTGCCAGCAACTATAACAGGGGCGCAGGAGAGACCCAGTACTTC CASNYNRGAGETQYF
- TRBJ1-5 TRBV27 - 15 TGTGCCAGCAGTGGGACATACTATAGCAATCAGCCCCAGCATTTT CASSGTYYSNQPQHF
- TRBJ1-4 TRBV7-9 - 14 TGTGCCAGCAGCCAAGACCCACAGAAGGAAAAACTGTTTTTT CASSQDPQKEKLFF
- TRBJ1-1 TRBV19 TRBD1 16 TGTGCCAGTACACGGAGGCCAGGGGGAGTGGGGACTGAAGCTTTCTTT CASTRRPGGVGTEAFF
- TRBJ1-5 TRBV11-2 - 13 TGTGCCAGCAGCTTAGCCCGTAATCAGCCCCAGCATTTT CASSLARNQPQHF
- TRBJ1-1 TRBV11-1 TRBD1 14 TGTGCCAGCAGCCCCTGGACAGGGGGCACTGAAGCTTTCTTT CASSPWTGGTEAFF
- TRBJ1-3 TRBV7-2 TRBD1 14 TGTGCCAGCAGAGGACAGGGACCTGGAAACACCATATATTTT CASRGQGPGNTIYF
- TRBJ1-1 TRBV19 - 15 TGTGCCAGTACTCCCCCCCGGGGAGTGAACACTGAAGCTTTCTTT CASTPPRGVNTEAFF
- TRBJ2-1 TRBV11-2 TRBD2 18 TGTGCCAGCAGCCATTATAGACTAGCGGGGAGCTCCTACAATGAGCAGTTCTTC CASSHYRLAGSSYNEQFF
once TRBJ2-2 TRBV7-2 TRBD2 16 TGTGCCAGCAACGCATTGGGGACTAGTCGCGTCGGGGAGCTGTTTTTT CASNALGTSRVGELFF
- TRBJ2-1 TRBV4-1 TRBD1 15 TGCGCCAGCAGCCAAGCCGGGACAGCCTACAATGAGCAGTTCTTC CASSQAGTAYNEQFF
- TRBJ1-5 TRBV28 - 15 TGTGCCAGCAGGAACTGGGGGTCTAGCAATCAGCCCCAGCATTTT CASRNWGSSNQPQHF
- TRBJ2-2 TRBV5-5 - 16 TGTGCCAGCAGCTGGGGTGGGGGACTCAACACCGGGGAGCTGTTTTTT CASSWGGGLNTGELFF
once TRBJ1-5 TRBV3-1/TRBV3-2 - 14 TGTGCCAGCACCAACGCCGGGGGCAATCAGCCCCAGCATTTT CASTNAGGNQPQHF
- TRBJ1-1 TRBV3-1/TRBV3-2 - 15 TGTGCCAGCAGCCAAGCCGGGGTCTCGGACACTGAAGCTTTCTTT CASSQAGVSDTEAFF
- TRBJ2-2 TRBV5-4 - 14 TGTGCCAGCAGCTTACCTACGGGGACCGGGGAGCTGTTTTTT CASSLPTGTGELFF
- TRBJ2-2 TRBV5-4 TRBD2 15 TGTGCCAGCAGCCCTCCTAGCGGGGAGACCGGGGAGCTGTTTTTT CASSPPSGETGELFF
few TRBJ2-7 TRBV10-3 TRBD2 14 TGTGCCATCAGTTTAGCGGGGGGTTCCTACGAGCAGTACTTC CAISLAGGSYEQYF
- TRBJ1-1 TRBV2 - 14 TGTGCCAGCAGCTACAGGGTGATTAGCACTGAAGCTTTCTTT CASSYRVISTEAFF
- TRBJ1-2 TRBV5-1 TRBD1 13 TGCGCCAGCAGCTTGGCAGGGGGGCTTGGCTACACCTTC CASSLAGGLGYTF
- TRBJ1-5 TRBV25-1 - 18 TGTGCCAGCAGTGGGGAGGGGTCGACAGAGATGCAGAATCAGCCCCAGCATTTT CASSGEGSTEMQNQPQHF
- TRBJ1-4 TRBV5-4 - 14 TGTGCCAGCAGCTCCGAGGGTTTTAATGAAAAACTGTTTTTT CASSSEGFNEKLFF
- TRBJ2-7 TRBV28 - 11 TGTGCCAGCAGTTTGAGTCACGAGCAGTACTTC CASSLSHEQYF
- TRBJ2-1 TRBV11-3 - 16 TGTGCCAGCAGCTTAGACCCACTATCGTCCTACAATGAGCAGTTCTTC CASSLDPLSSYNEQFF